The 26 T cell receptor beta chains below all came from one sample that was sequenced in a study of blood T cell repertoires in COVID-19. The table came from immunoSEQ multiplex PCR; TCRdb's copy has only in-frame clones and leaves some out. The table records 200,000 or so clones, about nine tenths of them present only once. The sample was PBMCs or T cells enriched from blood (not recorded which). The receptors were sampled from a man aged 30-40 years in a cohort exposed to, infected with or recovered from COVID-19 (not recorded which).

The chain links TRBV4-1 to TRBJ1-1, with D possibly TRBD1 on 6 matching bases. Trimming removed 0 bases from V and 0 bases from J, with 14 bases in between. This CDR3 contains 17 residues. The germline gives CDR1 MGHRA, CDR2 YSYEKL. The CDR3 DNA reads TGCGCCAGCAGCCAAGATCTTGGTGAGGGGGTGAACACTGAAGCTTTCTTT. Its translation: CASSQDLGEGVNTEAFF.

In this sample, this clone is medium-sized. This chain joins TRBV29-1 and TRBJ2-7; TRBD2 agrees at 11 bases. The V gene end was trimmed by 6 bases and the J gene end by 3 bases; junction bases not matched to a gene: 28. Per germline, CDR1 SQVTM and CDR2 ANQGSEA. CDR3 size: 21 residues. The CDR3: CSVETPTGTSGPFTGDYEQYF. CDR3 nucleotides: TGCAGCGTGGAAACTCCCACCGGGACTAGCGGACCCTTCACCGGGGACTACGAGCAGTACTTC.

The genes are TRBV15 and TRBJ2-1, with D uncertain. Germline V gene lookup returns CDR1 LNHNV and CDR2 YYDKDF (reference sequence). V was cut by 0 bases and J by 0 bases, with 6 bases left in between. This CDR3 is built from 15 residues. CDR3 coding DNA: TGTGCCACCAGCAGAGAGTACAGCTCCTACAATGAGCAGTTCTTC. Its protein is CATSREYSSYNEQFF.

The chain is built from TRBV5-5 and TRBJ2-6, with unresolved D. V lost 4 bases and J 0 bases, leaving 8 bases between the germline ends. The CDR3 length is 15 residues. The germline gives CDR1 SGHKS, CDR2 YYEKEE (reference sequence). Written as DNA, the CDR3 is TGTGCCAGCAGCCGACTCTTCTCTGGGGCCAACGTCCTGACTTTC. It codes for CASSRLFSGANVLTF.

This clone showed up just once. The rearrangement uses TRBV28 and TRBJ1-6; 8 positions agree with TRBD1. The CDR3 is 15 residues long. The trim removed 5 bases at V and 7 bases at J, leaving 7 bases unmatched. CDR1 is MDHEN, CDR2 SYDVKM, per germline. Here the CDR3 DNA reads TGTGCCAGCAGTCCCAGACAGGGGACCAATTCACCCCTCCACTTT. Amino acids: CASSPRQGTNSPLHF.

The CDR3: CASTWERTPNEQYF. The CDR3 DNA follows: TGCGCCAGCACCTGGGAACGGACTCCGAACGAGCAGTACTTC. The chain has TRBV5-1 and TRBJ2-7, with a possible D match to TRBD2 (5 bases). The V gene lost 6 bases and the J gene lost 5 bases, with 18 bases spanning the gap. Germline V CDR1 and CDR2: SGHRS, YFSETQ. The CDR3 extends over 14 amino acids.

The CDR3 loop reads CASSGQGEDEQYF. CDR3 DNA sequence: TGTGCCAGCTCCGGACAGGGGGAGGACGAGCAGTACTTC. The chain uses TRBV18 and TRBJ2-7; 10 positions agree with TRBD1. V trimming: 6 bases; J trimming: 5 bases; junction bases outside the gene matches: 4. CDR1 and CDR2 (germline): KGHSH, LQKENI. The CDR3 has 13 residues. The variable domain in full, with the rest retrieved from reference TRBV18 and TRBJ2-7, is NAGVMQNPRHLVRRRGQEARLRCSPMKGHSHVYWYRQLPEEGLKFMVYLQKENIIDESGMPKERFSAEFPKEGPSILRIQQVVRGDSAAYFCASSGQGEDEQYFGPGTRLTVT.

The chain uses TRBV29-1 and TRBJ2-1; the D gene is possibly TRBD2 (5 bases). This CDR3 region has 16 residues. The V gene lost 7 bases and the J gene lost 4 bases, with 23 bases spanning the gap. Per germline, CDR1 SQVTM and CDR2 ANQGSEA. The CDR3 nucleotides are TGCAGCGCAGCGTCGAGGATACTGAGCGGTTACAATGAGCAGTTCTTC. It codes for CSAASRILSGYNEQFF.

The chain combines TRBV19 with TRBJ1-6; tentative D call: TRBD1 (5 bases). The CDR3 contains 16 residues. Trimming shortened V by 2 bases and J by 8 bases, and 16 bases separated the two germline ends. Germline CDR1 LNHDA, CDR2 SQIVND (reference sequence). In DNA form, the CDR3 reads TGTGCCAGTAGTATAAAGGTCCAGGGAGGTCATTCACCCCTCCACTTT. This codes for CASSIKVQGGHSPLHF.

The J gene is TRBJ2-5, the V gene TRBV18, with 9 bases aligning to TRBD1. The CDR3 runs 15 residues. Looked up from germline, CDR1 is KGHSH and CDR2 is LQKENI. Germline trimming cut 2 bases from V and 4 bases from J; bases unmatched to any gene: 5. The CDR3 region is CASSPVGTGTETQYF. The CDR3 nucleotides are TGTGCCAGCTCACCAGTAGGGACAGGGACAGAGACCCAGTACTTC.

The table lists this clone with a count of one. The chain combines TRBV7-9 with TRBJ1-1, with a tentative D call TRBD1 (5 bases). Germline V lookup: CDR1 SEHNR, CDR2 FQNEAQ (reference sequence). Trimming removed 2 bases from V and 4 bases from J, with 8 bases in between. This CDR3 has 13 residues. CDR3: CASSLSRGTEAFF. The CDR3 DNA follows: TGTGCCAGCAGCTTATCTAGGGGCACTGAAGCTTTCTTT.

The CDR3 region is CASTPPGLITGELFF. The CDR3 coding sequence is TGTGCCAGCACCCCGCCGGGACTTATAACCGGGGAGCTGTTTTTT. The V call is TRBV28, the J call TRBJ2-2; a weak D match, TRBD2 (6 bases). The germline gives CDR1 MDHEN, CDR2 SYDVKM. Between the trimmed V and J ends, which lost 7 bases and 5 bases, there was a span of 17 bases. The CDR3 covers 15 residues.

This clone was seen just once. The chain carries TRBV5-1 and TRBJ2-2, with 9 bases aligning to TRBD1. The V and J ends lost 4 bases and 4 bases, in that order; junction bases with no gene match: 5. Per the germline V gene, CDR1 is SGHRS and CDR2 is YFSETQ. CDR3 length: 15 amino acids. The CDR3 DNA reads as TGCGCCAGCAGCCCACAGGGGGCGGGCACCGGGGAGCTGTTTTTT. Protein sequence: CASSPQGAGTGELFF.

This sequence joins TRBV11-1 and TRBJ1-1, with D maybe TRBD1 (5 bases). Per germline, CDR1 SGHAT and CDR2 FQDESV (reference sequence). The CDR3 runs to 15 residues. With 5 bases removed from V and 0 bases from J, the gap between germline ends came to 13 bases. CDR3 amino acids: CASSPRVSVNTEAFF. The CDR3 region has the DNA TGTGCCAGCAGCCCCAGGGTGTCGGTGAACACTGAAGCTTTCTTT.

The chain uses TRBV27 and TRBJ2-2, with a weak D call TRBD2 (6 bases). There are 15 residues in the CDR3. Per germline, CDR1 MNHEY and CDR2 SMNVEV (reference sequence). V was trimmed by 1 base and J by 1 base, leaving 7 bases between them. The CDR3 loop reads CASSLLRGNTGELFF. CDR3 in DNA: TGTGCCAGCAGTTTATTGCGGGGGAACACCGGGGAGCTGTTTTTT.

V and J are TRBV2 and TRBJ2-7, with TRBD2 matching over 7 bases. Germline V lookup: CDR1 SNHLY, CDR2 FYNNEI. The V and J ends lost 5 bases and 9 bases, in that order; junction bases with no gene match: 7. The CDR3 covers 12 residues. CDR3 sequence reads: CASSPWTSRQYF. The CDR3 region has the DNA TGTGCCAGCAGTCCATGGACTAGTAGGCAGTACTTC.

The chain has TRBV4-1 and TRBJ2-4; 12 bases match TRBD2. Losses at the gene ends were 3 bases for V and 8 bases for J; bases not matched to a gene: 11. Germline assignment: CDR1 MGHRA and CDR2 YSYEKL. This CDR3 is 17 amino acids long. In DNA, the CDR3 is TGCGCCAGCAGCCACAAGACTAGCGGGAGTTTGAGTCACATTCAGTACTTC. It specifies CASSHKTSGSLSHIQYF.

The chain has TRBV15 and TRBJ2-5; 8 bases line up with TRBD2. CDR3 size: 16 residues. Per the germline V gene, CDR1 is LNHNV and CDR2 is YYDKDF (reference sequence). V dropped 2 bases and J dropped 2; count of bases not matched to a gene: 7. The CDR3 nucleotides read TGTGCCACCAGCAGAAATAGCGGGGCCTATCAAGAGACCCAGTACTTC. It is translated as CATSRNSGAYQETQYF.

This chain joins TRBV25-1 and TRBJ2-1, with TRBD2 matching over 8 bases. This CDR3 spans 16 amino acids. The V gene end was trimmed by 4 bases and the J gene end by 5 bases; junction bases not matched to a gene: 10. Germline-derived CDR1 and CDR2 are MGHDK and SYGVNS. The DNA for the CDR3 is TGTGCCAGCAGTGCTTCCTCGGGAGGGCGGCACAATGAGCAGTTCTTC. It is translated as CASSASSGGRHNEQFF.

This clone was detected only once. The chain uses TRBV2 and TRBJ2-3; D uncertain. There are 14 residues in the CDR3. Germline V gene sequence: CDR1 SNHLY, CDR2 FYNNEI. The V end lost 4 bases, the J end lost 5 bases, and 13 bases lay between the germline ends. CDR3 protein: CASSVEFIRDTQYF. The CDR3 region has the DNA TGTGCCAGCAGTGTGGAGTTCATTCGAGATACGCAGTATTTT.

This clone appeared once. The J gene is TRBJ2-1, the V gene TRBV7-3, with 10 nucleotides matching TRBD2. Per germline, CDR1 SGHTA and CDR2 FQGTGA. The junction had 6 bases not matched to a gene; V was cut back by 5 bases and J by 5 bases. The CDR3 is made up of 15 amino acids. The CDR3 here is CASSLTSGADNEQFF. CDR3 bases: TGTGCCAGCAGCCTCACTAGCGGGGCCGACAATGAGCAGTTCTTC.

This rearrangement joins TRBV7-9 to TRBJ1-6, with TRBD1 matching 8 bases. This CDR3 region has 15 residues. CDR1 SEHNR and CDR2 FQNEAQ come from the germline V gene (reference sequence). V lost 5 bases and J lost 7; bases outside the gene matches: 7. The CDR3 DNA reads TGTGCCAGCAGCGTGACAGGGGCAGCGAATTCACCCCTCCACTTT. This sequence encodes CASSVTGAANSPLHF. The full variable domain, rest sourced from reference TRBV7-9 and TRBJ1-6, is DTGVSQNPRHKITKRGQNVTFRCDPISEHNRLYWYRQTLGQGPEFLTYFQNEAQLEKSRLLSDRFSAERPKGSFSTLEIQRTEQGDSAMYLCASSVTGAANSPLHFGNGTRLTVT.

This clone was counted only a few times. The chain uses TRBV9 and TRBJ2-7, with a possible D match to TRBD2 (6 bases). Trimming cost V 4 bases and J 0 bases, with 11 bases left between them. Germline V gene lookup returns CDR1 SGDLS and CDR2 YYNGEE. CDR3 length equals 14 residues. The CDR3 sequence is CASSLSGASYEQYF. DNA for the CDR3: TGTGCCAGCAGCCTTAGCGGTGCCTCCTACGAGCAGTACTTC.

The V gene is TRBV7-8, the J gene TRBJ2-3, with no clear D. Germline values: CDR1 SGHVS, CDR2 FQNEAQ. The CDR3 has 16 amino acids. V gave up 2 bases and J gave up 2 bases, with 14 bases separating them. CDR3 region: CASSLFTILNTDTQYF. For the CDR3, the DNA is TGTGCCAGCAGCTTATTCACAATCCTCAACACAGATACGCAGTATTTT.

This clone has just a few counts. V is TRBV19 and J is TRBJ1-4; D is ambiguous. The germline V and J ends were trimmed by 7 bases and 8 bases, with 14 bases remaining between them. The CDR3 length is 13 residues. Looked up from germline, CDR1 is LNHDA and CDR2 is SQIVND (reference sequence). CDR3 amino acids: CASNRGNAEKLFF. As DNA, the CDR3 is TGTGCCAGTAACCGGGGTAACGCGGAAAAACTGTTTTTT.

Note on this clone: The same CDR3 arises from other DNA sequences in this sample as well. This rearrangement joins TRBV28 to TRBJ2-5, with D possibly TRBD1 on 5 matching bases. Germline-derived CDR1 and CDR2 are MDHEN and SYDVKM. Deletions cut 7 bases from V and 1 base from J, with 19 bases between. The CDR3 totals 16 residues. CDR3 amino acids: CASIPLDRQSQETQYF. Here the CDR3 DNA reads TGTGCCAGCATTCCCCTTGACAGACAAAGCCAAGAGACCCAGTACTTC. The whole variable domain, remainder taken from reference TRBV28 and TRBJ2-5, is DVKVTQSSRYLVKRTGEKVFLECVQDMDHENMFWYRQDPGLGLRLIYFSYDVKMKEKGDIPEGYSVSREKKERFSLILESASTNQTSMYLCASIPLDRQSQETQYFGPGTRLLVL.